A selection of T cell receptor beta chains follows, all from one sample in a study of lymphopenia after photon versus proton radiotherapy. The repertoire was sequenced with immunoSEQ multiplex PCR; TCRdb's copy has only in-frame clones and lacks some. Of approximately 160,000 clones listed, more than 85% were seen once; the top ten hold around 4.5%. The sequences come from peripheral blood, collected from a patient treated with photon-based radiotherapy. The receptors stem from a man in his forties or fifties with gastric cancer. The CDR3 runs from the conserved cysteine through the conserved F or W. Each record gives: J gene, D gene, clone size, V gene, CDR3 DNA, CDR3 protein. D genes are given only for firm matches. Rows give clone size only sometimes, using once, few, many, or a class for an expanded clone.

TRBJ1-1,.,few,TRBV28,TGTGCCAGCAGTTTAACGTACACTGAAGCTTTCTTT,CASSLTYTEAFF
TRBJ2-7,TRBD2,.,TRBV4-1,TGCGCCAGCAGCCACCCGCTGGGCACTAGCGTCTACGAGCAGTACTTC,CASSHPLGTSVYEQYF
TRBJ2-7,TRBD2,.,TRBV30,TGTGCCTGGAGTGTAGCTAGCGGGAGCTACGAGCAGTACTTC,CAWSVASGSYEQYF
TRBJ2-1,.,.,TRBV19,TGTGCCAGTGCGAGCTCCTCCTACAATGAGCAGTTCTTC,CASASSSYNEQFF
TRBJ2-7,TRBD1,.,TRBV12-5,TGTGCTAGTGGTTTGAACAGGGGGCCCTACGAGCAGTACTTC,CASGLNRGPYEQYF
TRBJ2-1,.,many,TRBV12-5,TGTGCTAGTAGGACAAACTACAATGAGCAGTTCTTC,CASRTNYNEQFF
TRBJ2-7,TRBD2,.,TRBV11-2,TGTGCCAGCAGCTTAAATTGGCGGGAGGTTTACGAGCAGTACTTC,CASSLNWREVYEQYF
TRBJ2-7,TRBD2,.,TRBV6-1,TGTGCCAGCAGTGATCGGGACAGGCCCGGGACTAGCGCTTACGAGCAGTACTTC,CASSDRDRPGTSAYEQYF
TRBJ2-5,.,once,TRBV5-1,TGCGCCAGCAGCTTGGACGGGGGTTCGGTCGAGACCCAGTACTTC,CASSLDGGSVETQYF
TRBJ1-2,.,few,TRBV7-6,TGTGCCAGCAGCTTGGAAAACAGGGCTGGCTACACCTTC,CASSLENRAGYTF
TRBJ2-5,.,.,TRBV27,TGTGCCAGCAGCCTTTTTTCCCAAGAGACCCAGTACTTC,CASSLFSQETQYF
TRBJ2-1,TRBD2,.,TRBV11-3,TGTGCCAGCAGCTTAGTCGGGACTACCGACAATGAGCAGTTCTTC,CASSLVGTTDNEQFF
TRBJ1-1,.,few,TRBV30,TGTGCCTGGGCAGGGGTGGGCACTGAAGCTTTCTTT,CAWAGVGTEAFF
TRBJ1-3,.,.,TRBV7-8,TGTGCCAGCAGCTTGGGGGAGAACACCATATATTTT,CASSLGENTIYF
TRBJ2-5,TRBD2,.,TRBV27,TGTGCCAGCAGTCCCGGGAGGGGAGAGACCCAGTACTTC,CASSPGRGETQYF
TRBJ1-4,.,.,TRBV19,TGTGCCAGTAGTATAGTAGACTGGAGGGATGAAAAACTGTTTTTT,CASSIVDWRDEKLFF
TRBJ1-3,TRBD1,.,TRBV5-4,TGTGCCAGCAGCCTAGGGACAGGGGGGCTTAGCTCTGGAAACACCATATATTTT,CASSLGTGGLSSGNTIYF
TRBJ2-5,.,.,TRBV12-5,TGTGCTAGTGGCCTCCAAGAGACCCAGTACTTC,CASGLQETQYF
TRBJ1-5,.,.,TRBV6-6,TGTGCCAGCAGTTATAACTCTGGGACCAATCAGCCCCAGCATTTT,CASSYNSGTNQPQHF
TRBJ1-2,.,.,TRBV20-1,TGCAGTGCTAGTGTTGGTGGCTACACCTTC,CSASVGGYTF
TRBJ2-3,TRBD2,.,TRBV6-6,TGTGCCAGCAGTTACCCTAGCGGAAGCACAGATACGCAGTATTTT,CASSYPSGSTDTQYF
TRBJ1-1,.,medium-sized,TRBV4-2,TGTGCCAGCAGCCAAGCGTCAGGGATGAACACTGAAGCTTTCTTT,CASSQASGMNTEAFF
TRBJ2-7,.,once,TRBV15,TGTGCCACCAGCAGCCTAGGGTACGAGCAGTACTTC,CATSSLGYEQYF
TRBJ2-1,TRBD2,.,TRBV7-8,TGTGCCAGCAGCTTGACTAGCGGGATGCACAATGAGCAGTTCTTC,CASSLTSGMHNEQFF
TRBJ2-3,TRBD2,once,TRBV27,TGTGCCAGTTGGACTAGCGGGAGGAATACGCAGTATTTT,CASWTSGRNTQYF
TRBJ2-3,TRBD1,.,TRBV25-1,TGTGCCAGCAGTGAATGGGAGGGACAGGGGGCAGATACGCAGTATTTT,CASSEWEGQGADTQYF
TRBJ1-5,.,.,TRBV10-3,TGTGCCATCAGTGGACAGCGCAATCAGCCCCAGCATTTT,CAISGQRNQPQHF
TRBJ1-4,TRBD1,.,TRBV23-1,TGCGCCAGCAGTCGCGCAATTGGGACAGTGTTTAATGAAAAACTGTTTTTT,CASSRAIGTVFNEKLFF
TRBJ1-1,.,once,TRBV29-1,TGCAGCGTTTGTCCGTCATTGAACACTGAAGCTTTCTTT,CSVCPSLNTEAFF
TRBJ1-5,TRBD1,once,TRBV16,TGTGCCAGCAGCCAATTCGACAGGGATAATCAGCCCCAGCATTTT,CASSQFDRDNQPQHF
TRBJ2-2,.,.,TRBV18,TGTGCCAGCTCACGGCCCCTCGGGGAGCTGTTTTTT,CASSRPLGELFF
TRBJ2-2,.,.,TRBV5-1,TGCGCCAGCAGCTTGGACGGGGCGGGCGGGGAGCTGTTTTTT,CASSLDGAGGELFF
TRBJ1-2,TRBD1,.,TRBV6-5,TGTGCCAGCAGGGGACAGGGCCTCTATGGCTACACCTTC,CASRGQGLYGYTF
TRBJ1-1,.,.,TRBV5-1,TGCGCCAGCAGCTTGGGCCGACAGGTATGGAAAATTTTT,CASSLGRQVWKIF
TRBJ1-3,TRBD1,.,TRBV9,TGTGCCAGCAGCGACCGACCGGACAGGGACTCTGGAAACACCATATATTTT,CASSDRPDRDSGNTIYF
TRBJ2-5,TRBD2,once,TRBV28,TGTGCCAGTACTAGCGGGAGTGACCAAGAGACCCAGTACTTC,CASTSGSDQETQYF
TRBJ1-5,TRBD1,.,TRBV6-1,TGTGCCAGCAGTCAAGGACAGGCCTATAGCAATCAGCCCCAGCATTTT,CASSQGQAYSNQPQHF
TRBJ1-1,.,.,TRBV2,TGTGCCAGCAGTGATAGTCGAGCGAACACTGAAGCTTTCTTT,CASSDSRANTEAFF
TRBJ2-5,TRBD2,.,TRBV5-1,TGCGCCAGCAGCTCGACTAGCGGGAGTCCAGAGACCCAGTACTTC,CASSSTSGSPETQYF
TRBJ1-2,.,.,TRBV6-6,TGTGCCAGCAGTTACTCGGGCGATAACTATGGCTACACCTTC,CASSYSGDNYGYTF
TRBJ1-3,.,.,TRBV4-2,TGTGCCAGCAGCAGGGAGTTCGACGGAAACACCATATATTTT,CASSREFDGNTIYF
TRBJ2-3,.,.,TRBV7-2,TGTGCCAGCAGCCCCGGAGCAGATACGCAGTATTTT,CASSPGADTQYF
TRBJ1-3,.,.,TRBV5-6,TGTGCCAGCAGTATTGGAGCCAGGGCTGGAAACACCATATATTTT,CASSIGARAGNTIYF
TRBJ1-1,.,.,TRBV23-1,TGCGCCAGCAGCCCTTCCGCGGACCGGGGTGAAGCTTTCTTT,CASSPSADRGEAFF
TRBJ1-1,.,.,TRBV30,TGTGCCTGGAAGGATTGGGACATGAACACTGAAGCTTTCTTT,CAWKDWDMNTEAFF
TRBJ2-3,TRBD2,.,TRBV18,TGTGCCAGCTCACCTTTCGGACTAGCTAGCACAGATACGCAGTATTTT,CASSPFGLASTDTQYF
TRBJ2-7,.,.,TRBV5-1,TGCGCCAGCAGCTTGAGCCCCGACTCCTACGAGCAGTACTTC,CASSLSPDSYEQYF
TRBJ2-7,.,.,TRBV27,TGTGCCAGCAGTCAACTACAAAGCTCCTACGAGCAGTACTTC,CASSQLQSSYEQYF